Sequencing of this T cell receptor (beta chain) was carried out in a study of T cells in Graves' hyperthyroidism and ophthalmopathy. Findings and caveats of the study: Stable hyperthyroidism was separated from ophthalmopathy by a model based on 13 V-J features. Blood also carried most thyroid clonotypes expanded above 0.001.

A lack of ophthalmopathy progression within 18 months defined stable Graves' hyperthyroidism. Hyperthyroidism in the patients, aged 18 to 65, was newly diagnosed and under 2 months in duration. Amplified TCR beta CDR3 regions came from RNA transcripts. Using the HTBI primer set, a first-round RT-PCR was run on the TCR CDR3. TCRdb passed the multiplex PCR reads through MiXCR, listing each CDR3 protein once. The sample holds about 540,000 distinct CDR3 sequences, 46% seen once. V lost 4 bases, J lost 5 bases, and 15 bases lay in between. Germline V lookup: CDR1 SQVTM, CDR2 ANQGSEA. This CDR3 region has 13 residues. This clonotype was observed once. Its antigen is currently unknown. This could be a read error, since a much larger clone is one nucleotide away.

The receptor was derived from a woman aged 18-29 years with Graves' hyperthyroidism. Sequencing input: peripheral blood or thyroid tissue (not recorded which). This sequence joins TRBV29-1 and TRBJ2-7; D not certain. The DNA for the CDR3 is TGCAGCGTTGGGCTTGGTCGGTTCGACGAGCAGTACTTC. Its protein is CSVGLGRFDEQYF.